The sequence of this T cell receptor beta chain was determined in a study (dated by TCRdb to the early 2020s). TCR beta chain repertoires were profiled by survey-level sequencing on the immunoSEQ platform. The authors' analysis ran thus. CDR3 amino acid length spectratypes and V-J pairing frequencies were compared, and repertoire diversity was measured with the inverse Simpson index. To annotate clonotypes specific to SARS-CoV-2, CMV, influenza A and EBV, TCR beta CDR3 sequences were compared against VDJdb. TCRdb retrieved this table from immuneACCESS and kept in-frame rearrangements only. Not all clones are present; in checked studies, unresolved V genes account for under half, and no reason is known for the remainder. The DNA was the basis for D and trimming; V, J and clone size are from that table. In all, the sample holds around 50,000 clones, and 80% to 95% of those were seen once. About 10% of the sample is taken by the ten largest.

The CDR3 runs 14 residues from the cysteine to the phenylalanine. CDR3 DNA is the only sequence kept; it has 42 bases, read in frame from the first base. Relative to germline, V is 6 bases shorter and J is 1 base shorter, with 13 bases between their ends. From a lookup of the germline V gene, CDR1 and CDR2 are ENHRY and SYGVKD. About this clone: Its target antigen remains unknown. No base-level quality is on record; no much larger clone is a single base apart.

What the work shows at the level of the full study, not this receptor alone: According to the authors, more investigation is needed, including longitudinal sampling and evaluation of a control group.

PBMCs were isolated from peripheral blood, and genomic DNA from unsorted PBMCs was used for TCR beta sequencing. This TCR was recovered from a man aged 35-49 years with rheumatoid arthritis. Sequences were obtained from PBMCs. The V and J segments used are TRBV10-3 and TRBJ2-7; TRBD2 might be the D gene, on 6 matching bases. At the DNA level, the sequence is TGTGCCATCAGACGACTAGAAAAGTCCTACGAGCAGTACTTC. Its protein product is CAIRRLEKSYEQYF.